Listed below are T cell receptor beta chains from one sample, sequenced in a study of T cell clonotyping in hematopoietic cell transplantation. Generated by immunoSEQ multiplex PCR, the TCRdb table keeps only in-frame clones and is missing some. The data contain 11,000 to 15,000 clones, 80% to 90% of them seen just once; the ten biggest clones take up over 10%. Sequences were derived from PBMCs, sampled 100 days after allogeneic stem cell transplant. These receptors all come from a male patient aged 50 or older who had an allogeneic stem cell transplant from an unrelated donor, so T cells may come from the graft donor. Some clones in this sample may be carry-over from other donors' samples. The CDR3 runs from the conserved cysteine through the conserved F or W. The order of the fields is CDR3 protein, D gene, J gene, V gene, CDR3 length. The D gene is left open where the match is weak.

CDR3 protein: CASSQQVGTYNEQFF
D gene: -
J gene: TRBJ2-1
V gene: TRBV14
CDR3 length: 15

CDR3 protein: CASKGEGYNSPLHF
D gene: -
J gene: TRBJ1-6
V gene: TRBV2
CDR3 length: 14

CDR3 protein: CASSSRDREAQYF
D gene: TRBD1
J gene: TRBJ2-3
V gene: TRBV7-7
CDR3 length: 13

CDR3 protein: CASSPGRDYGYTF
D gene: -
J gene: TRBJ1-2
V gene: TRBV7-3
CDR3 length: 13

CDR3 protein: CASSQDRVGTGDYGYTF
D gene: TRBD1
J gene: TRBJ1-2
V gene: TRBV4-3
CDR3 length: 17

CDR3 protein: CASSQQSGRNTEAFF
D gene: -
J gene: TRBJ1-1
V gene: TRBV4-2
CDR3 length: 15

CDR3 protein: CASSTEGGSYNEQFF
D gene: -
J gene: TRBJ2-1
V gene: TRBV5-1
CDR3 length: 15

CDR3 protein: CASSPFRGVNTEAFF
D gene: -
J gene: TRBJ1-1
V gene: TRBV27
CDR3 length: 15

CDR3 protein: CAWSGGQGPQPQHF
D gene: TRBD1
J gene: TRBJ1-5
V gene: TRBV30
CDR3 length: 14

CDR3 protein: CASSPETISGELFF
D gene: -
J gene: TRBJ2-2
V gene: TRBV18
CDR3 length: 14

CDR3 protein: CAWSPDLNTEAFF
D gene: -
J gene: TRBJ1-1
V gene: TRBV30
CDR3 length: 13

CDR3 protein: CASSLGLAGGLSGELFF
D gene: TRBD2
J gene: TRBJ2-2
V gene: TRBV5-1
CDR3 length: 17

CDR3 protein: CSVEDERGGYEQYF
D gene: TRBD2
J gene: TRBJ2-7
V gene: TRBV29-1
CDR3 length: 14

CDR3 protein: CASSWDSYGYTF
D gene: TRBD1
J gene: TRBJ1-2
V gene: TRBV5-6
CDR3 length: 12

CDR3 protein: CASSPMAGGQGEQFF
D gene: -
J gene: TRBJ2-1
V gene: TRBV4-1
CDR3 length: 15

CDR3 protein: CASSPQTGNTGELFF
D gene: -
J gene: TRBJ2-2
V gene: TRBV7-9
CDR3 length: 15

CDR3 protein: CASSNSGRMVAF
D gene: -
J gene: TRBJ1-2
V gene: TRBV6-5
CDR3 length: 12

CDR3 protein: CASSRDEFYEQYF
D gene: -
J gene: TRBJ2-7
V gene: TRBV11-2
CDR3 length: 13

CDR3 protein: CSVEDPDRSLPIGQYF
D gene: TRBD1
J gene: TRBJ2-7
V gene: TRBV29-1
CDR3 length: 16